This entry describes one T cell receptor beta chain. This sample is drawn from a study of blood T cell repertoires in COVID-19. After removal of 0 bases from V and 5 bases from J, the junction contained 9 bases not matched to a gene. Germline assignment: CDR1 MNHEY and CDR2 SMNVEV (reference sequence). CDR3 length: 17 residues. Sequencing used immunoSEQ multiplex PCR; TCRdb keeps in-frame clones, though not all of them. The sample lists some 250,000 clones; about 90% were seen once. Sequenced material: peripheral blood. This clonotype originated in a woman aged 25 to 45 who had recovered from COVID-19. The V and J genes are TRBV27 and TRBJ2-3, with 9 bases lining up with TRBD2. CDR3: CASSLSIAGGHVDTQYF. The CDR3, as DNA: TGTGCCAGCAGTTTATCGATTGCGGGGGGGCATGTAGATACGCAGTATTTT.